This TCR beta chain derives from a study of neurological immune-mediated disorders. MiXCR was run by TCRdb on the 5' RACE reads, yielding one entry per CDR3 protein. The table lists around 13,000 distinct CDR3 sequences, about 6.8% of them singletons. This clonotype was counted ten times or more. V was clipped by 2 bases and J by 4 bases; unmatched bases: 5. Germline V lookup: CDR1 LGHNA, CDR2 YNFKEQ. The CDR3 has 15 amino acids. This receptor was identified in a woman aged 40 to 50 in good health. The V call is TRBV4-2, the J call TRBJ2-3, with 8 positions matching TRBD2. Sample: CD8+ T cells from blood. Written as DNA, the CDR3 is TGTGCCAGCAGCCAAACGGGAGGGACTTCAGATACGCAGTATTTT. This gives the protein CASSQTGGTSDTQYF.